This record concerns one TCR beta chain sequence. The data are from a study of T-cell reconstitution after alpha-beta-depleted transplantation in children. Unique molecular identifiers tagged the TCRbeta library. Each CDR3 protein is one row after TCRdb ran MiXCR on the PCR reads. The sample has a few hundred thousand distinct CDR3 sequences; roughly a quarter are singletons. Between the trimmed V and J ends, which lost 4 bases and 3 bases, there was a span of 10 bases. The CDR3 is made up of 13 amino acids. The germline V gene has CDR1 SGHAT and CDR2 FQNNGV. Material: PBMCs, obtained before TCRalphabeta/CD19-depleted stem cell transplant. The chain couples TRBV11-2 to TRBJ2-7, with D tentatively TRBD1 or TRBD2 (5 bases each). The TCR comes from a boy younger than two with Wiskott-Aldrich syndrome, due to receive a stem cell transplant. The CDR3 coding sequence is TGTGCCAGCAGCTGGGACCCCCTCTACGAGCAGTACTTC. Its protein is CASSWDPLYEQYF.